The 20 T cell receptor beta chains in this list originate from one sample, sequenced in a study of blood T cell repertoires in COVID-19. TCRdb keeps only in-frame clones here, not all; method: immunoSEQ multiplex PCR. The data show a few hundred thousand clones, 90% seen once. Source material: peripheral blood. These receptors came from a woman aged 50 to 65 with COVID-19, enrolled during active disease.

V and J are TRBV29-1 and TRBJ1-2; 7 positions match TRBD1. Unmatched junction bases numbered 8, after V lost 1 base and J lost 3 bases. Germline V gene sequence: CDR1 SQVTM, CDR2 ANQGSEA. The CDR3 has 15 residues. The CDR3 nucleotides read TGCAGCGTTGAAGGACTCGACAGGGCGTACTATGGCTACACCTTC. Its protein is CSVEGLDRAYYGYTF.

This clone was detected only a few times. The V call is TRBV2, the J call TRBJ1-5; D is perhaps TRBD1 (5 bases). CDR3 size: 16 residues. Germline V gene data show CDR1 as SNHLY and CDR2 as FYNNEI. Trimming stripped 6 bases from V and 0 bases from J, with 15 bases between. CDR3 protein: CASRAGLQYSNQPQHF. The CDR3 DNA sequence: TGTGCCAGCAGGGCGGGACTCCAATATAGCAATCAGCCCCAGCATTTT.

The V gene is TRBV29-1, the J gene TRBJ2-5; the D gene is possibly TRBD2 (5 bases). Per germline, CDR1 SQVTM and CDR2 ANQGSEA. This CDR3 comprises 12 residues. Trimming took off 5 bases at V and 4 bases at J, with 11 bases between the two ends. DNA for the CDR3: TGCAGCGTTAGACAAGGGAGAGAGACCCAGTACTTC. Translation: CSVRQGRETQYF.

This chain joins TRBV12-3 or TRBV12-4 and TRBJ1-1; no definite D call. This CDR3 comprises 13 residues. V dropped 4 bases and J dropped 3 bases, with 9 bases sitting between them. The CDR3: CASSSEGYTEAFF. DNA for the CDR3: TGTGCCAGCAGTTCGGAGGGATACACTGAAGCTTTCTTT.

V is TRBV4-1 and J is TRBJ1-1; 9 bases align to TRBD1. Trimming at V came to 1 base and at J to 2 bases, leaving 8 bases not matched to a gene. Germline V lookup: CDR1 MGHRA, CDR2 YSYEKL. The CDR3 runs 17 residues. This CDR3 is CASSQASDRGGNTEAFF. The CDR3 nucleotides read TGCGCCAGCAGCCAAGCTTCGGACAGGGGAGGTAACACTGAAGCTTTCTTT.

This clone was detected only once. V and J are TRBV19 and TRBJ1-2; D gene unclear. This CDR3 is 11 amino acids long. Looked up from germline, CDR1 is LNHDA and CDR2 is SQIVND (reference sequence). With 6 bases removed from V and 2 bases from J, the gap between germline ends came to 4 bases. In DNA form, the CDR3 reads TGTGCCAGTAGACAGAACTATGGCTACACCTTC. It encodes CASRQNYGYTF.

The chain couples TRBV11-3 to TRBJ2-2; 7 bases agree with TRBD1. CDR3 size: 19 residues. V dropped 0 bases and J dropped 1; count of bases not matched to a gene: 11. Germline values: CDR1 SGHNT, CDR2 YENEEA. The CDR3 nucleotides read TGTGCCAGCAGCTTAGATGCGACCCCTGGACAGGAGAACACCGGGGAGCTGTTTTTT. Its protein is CASSLDATPGQENTGELFF.

The chain carries TRBV4-1 and TRBJ2-7; 10 nucleotides agree with TRBD2. The junction had 8 bases not matched to a gene; V was cut back by 0 bases and J by 6 bases. The CDR3 is made up of 16 amino acids. Germline lookup yields CDR1 MGHRA and CDR2 YSYEKL. The CDR3 sequence: CASSQDSLAGEGEQYF. In nucleotides, the CDR3 is TGCGCCAGCAGCCAAGATAGCCTAGCGGGAGAGGGCGAGCAGTACTTC.

This clone was recorded once. This rearrangement joins TRBV12-3 or TRBV12-4 to TRBJ1-4; 7 nucleotides line up with TRBD1. V dropped 8 bases and J dropped 7; count of bases not matched to a gene: 7. The CDR3 consists of 13 residues. CDR3 loop: CASQSPGGEKLFF. The CDR3 DNA sequence: TGTGCCAGCCAATCACCAGGGGGTGAAAAACTGTTTTTT.

The gene calls are TRBV7-8 and TRBJ2-7; 11 nucleotides line up with TRBD1. Germline V gene data show CDR1 as SGHVS and CDR2 as FQNEAQ. This CDR3 comprises 15 residues. V shed 5 bases, J shed 5 bases, and the junction held 8 bases outside the gene matches. The CDR3 DNA sequence: TGTGCCAGCAGCCCCCGGACAGGGGGCATTGACGAGCAGTACTTC. As protein: CASSPRTGGIDEQYF. Supplemented by reference TRBV7-8 and TRBJ2-7, the full variable domain reads GAGVSQSPRYKVAKRGQDVALRCDPISGHVSLFWYQQALGQGPEFLTYFQNEAQLDKSGLPSDRFFAERPEGSVSTLKIQRTQQEDSAVYLCASSPRTGGIDEQYFGPGTRLTVT.

CDR3 residues: CASSSRTSGANTGELFF. The CDR3 DNA reads as TGTGCCAGCAGCTCAAGGACTAGCGGGGCGAACACCGGGGAGCTGTTTTTT. The chain links TRBV11-3 to TRBJ2-2; 12 positions match TRBD2. The CDR3 extends over 17 amino acids. The V gene's germline CDR1 is SGHNT and CDR2 YENEEA. J was trimmed by 0 bases and V by 4 bases; bases with no gene match: 3.

The chain is built from TRBV3-1 (or the pseudogene TRBV3-2) and TRBJ1-2; no clear D gene. V lost 6 bases to trimming and J lost 9 bases, with 14 bases between them. This CDR3 has 12 amino acids. In germline, CDR1 is LGHDT, CDR2 YNNKEL (reference sequence). CDR3 sequence reads: CASRGAMGSYTF. The CDR3 DNA is TGTGCCAGCAGGGGCGCCATGGGTAGCTACACCTTC.

The gene calls are TRBV4-3 and TRBJ2-7; 11 nucleotides match TRBD2. This CDR3 spans 16 amino acids. Losses at the gene ends were 3 bases for V and 7 bases for J; bases not matched to a gene: 11. Germline V gene sequence: CDR1 LGHNA, CDR2 YSLEER. For the CDR3, the DNA is TGCGCCAGCAGCCAGGATAGCGGGAGGGGACCCGTGGAGCAGTACTTC. It encodes CASSQDSGRGPVEQYF.

The J gene is TRBJ2-7, the V gene TRBV29-1; a possible D gene is TRBD1 (6 bases). CDR3 length: 12 amino acids. The V end was cut by 7 bases, the J end by 2 bases, with 12 bases between. Germline V gene data show CDR1 as SQVTM and CDR2 as ANQGSEA. CDR3 bases: TGCAGCGCCCAGGGGACGGCCTACGAGCAGTACTTC. Its protein is CSAQGTAYEQYF.

The V and J genes are TRBV7-2 and TRBJ1-2; 10 bases are shared with TRBD1. Germline CDR1 reads SGHTA; CDR2 reads FQGNSA. The V gene end was trimmed by 4 bases and the J gene end by 3 bases; junction bases not matched to a gene: 8. This CDR3 is 16 amino acids long. The CDR3 DNA reads as TGTGCCAGCAGCTCTCCTCGGACAGGGGGATACTATGGCTACACCTTC. Translating it yields CASSSPRTGGYYGYTF. Supplemented by reference TRBV7-2 and TRBJ1-2, the full variable domain reads GAGVSQSPSNKVTEKGKDVELRCDPISGHTALYWYRQSLGQGLEFLIYFQGNSAPDKSGLPSDRFSAERTGGSVSTLTIQRTQQEDSAVYLCASSSPRTGGYYGYTFGSGTRLTVV.

The CDR3 coding sequence is TGTGCCAGCAGTTACACCGGACGGGAGTACAATGAGCAGTTCTTC. Translation: CASSYTGREYNEQFF. This chain links TRBV6-5 with TRBJ2-1; tentatively, D is TRBD2 (6 bases). Trimming pared 2 bases from V and 4 bases from J, leaving 12 bases between. Germline V lookup: CDR1 MNHEY, CDR2 SVGAGI. CDR3 length: 15 residues.

The chain uses TRBV4-2 and TRBJ2-1; 9 nucleotides agree with TRBD2. The J segment lost 5 bases and the V segment lost 0 bases, leaving 17 bases of the junction unmatched. CDR3 length: 20 amino acids. The V gene's germline CDR1 is LGHNA and CDR2 YNFKEQ. CDR3 region: CASSQEIFLPGTSSNNEQFF. DNA for the CDR3: TGTGCCAGCAGCCAAGAAATTTTTCTCCCCGGGACTAGCAGCAACAATGAGCAGTTCTTC.

The V call is TRBV18, the J call TRBJ1-4, with D hard to call. The CDR3 contains 15 residues. Germline V gene data show CDR1 as KGHSH and CDR2 as LQKENI. Trimming removed 3 bases from V and 5 bases from J, with 13 bases in between. The CDR3 nucleotides read TGTGCCAGCTCACCCTCACAGATCAACAATGAAAAACTGTTTTTT. Translating gives CASSPSQINNEKLFF.

This chain connects TRBV11-3 to TRBJ2-1, with D possibly matching TRBD2 (5 bases). The CDR3 spans 14 residues. Germline V gene sequence: CDR1 SGHNT, CDR2 YENEEA. Trimming left V 1 base short and J 7 bases short, with 11 bases between. In nucleotides, the CDR3 is TGTGCCAGCAGCTTAGCCCGGACTGAAAATGAGCAGTTCTTC. Translating gives CASSLARTENEQFF.

This sequence joins TRBV7-7 and TRBJ2-3, with no clear D. The CDR3 extends over 14 amino acids. Trimming removed 5 bases at V and 1 base at J, with 10 bases between. CDR1 and CDR2 (germline): SSHAT, FNYEAQ (reference sequence). The CDR3 coding sequence is TGTGCCAGCAGCATCAGTTTGGGCACAGATACGCAGTATTTT. Translation: CASSISLGTDTQYF.